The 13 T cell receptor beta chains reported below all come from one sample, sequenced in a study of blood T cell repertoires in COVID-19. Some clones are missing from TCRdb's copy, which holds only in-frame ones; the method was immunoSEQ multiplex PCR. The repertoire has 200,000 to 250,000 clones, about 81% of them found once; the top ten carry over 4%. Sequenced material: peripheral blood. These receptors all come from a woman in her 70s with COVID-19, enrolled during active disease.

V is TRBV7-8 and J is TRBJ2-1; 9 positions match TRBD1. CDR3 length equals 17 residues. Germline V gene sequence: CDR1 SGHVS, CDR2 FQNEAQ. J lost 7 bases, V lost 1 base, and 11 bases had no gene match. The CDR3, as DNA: TGTGCCAGCAGCTTAGGGGGACAGGGAAGAGCTGGGAATGAGCAGTTCTTC. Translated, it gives CASSLGGQGRAGNEQFF.

The CDR3 DNA reads TGCAGTGCTTCCCGCAATGAGCAGTTCTTC. Its protein is CSASRNEQFF. The chain couples TRBV20-1 to TRBJ2-1; D is unclear. This CDR3 spans 10 amino acids. The V gene's germline CDR1 is DFQATT and CDR2 SNEGSKA (reference sequence). The V gene lost 5 bases and the J gene lost 6 bases, with 5 bases spanning the gap.

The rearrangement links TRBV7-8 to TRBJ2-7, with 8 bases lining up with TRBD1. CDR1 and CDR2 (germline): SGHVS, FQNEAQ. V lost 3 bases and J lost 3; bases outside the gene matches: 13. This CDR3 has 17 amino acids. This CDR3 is CASSFKQGAGSGYEQYF. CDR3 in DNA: TGTGCCAGCAGCTTTAAGCAGGGGGCAGGCTCTGGCTACGAGCAGTACTTC. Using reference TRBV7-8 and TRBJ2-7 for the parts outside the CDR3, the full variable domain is GAGVSQSPRYKVAKRGQDVALRCDPISGHVSLFWYQQALGQGPEFLTYFQNEAQLDKSGLPSDRFFAERPEGSVSTLKIQRTQQEDSAVYLCASSFKQGAGSGYEQYFGPGTRLTVT.

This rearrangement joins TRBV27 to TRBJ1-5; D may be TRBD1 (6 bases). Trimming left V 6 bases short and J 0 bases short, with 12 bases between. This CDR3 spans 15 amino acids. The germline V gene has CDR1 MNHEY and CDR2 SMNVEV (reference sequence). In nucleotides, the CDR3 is TGTGCCAGCAGCCAGGGGTTCCATAGCAATCAGCCCCAGCATTTT. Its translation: CASSQGFHSNQPQHF.

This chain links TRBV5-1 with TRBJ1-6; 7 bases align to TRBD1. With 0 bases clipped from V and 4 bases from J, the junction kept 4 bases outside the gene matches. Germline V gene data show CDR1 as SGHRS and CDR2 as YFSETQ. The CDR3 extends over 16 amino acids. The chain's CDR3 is CASSLEGTVYNSPLHF. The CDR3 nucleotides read TGCGCCAGCAGCTTGGAAGGGACAGTGTATAATTCACCCCTCCACTTT.

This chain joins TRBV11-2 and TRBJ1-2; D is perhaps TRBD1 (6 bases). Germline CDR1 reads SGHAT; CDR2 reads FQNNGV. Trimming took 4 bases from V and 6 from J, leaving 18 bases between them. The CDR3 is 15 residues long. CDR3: CASSSHRGRGDGYTF. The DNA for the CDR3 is TGTGCCAGCAGCTCCCATCGGGGCAGGGGAGATGGCTACACCTTC.

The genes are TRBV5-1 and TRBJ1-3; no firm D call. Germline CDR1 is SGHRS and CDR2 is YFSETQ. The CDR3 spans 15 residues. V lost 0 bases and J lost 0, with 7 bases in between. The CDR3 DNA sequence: TGCGCCAGCAGCTTGGACGGAGACTCTGGAAACACCATATATTTT. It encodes CASSLDGDSGNTIYF.

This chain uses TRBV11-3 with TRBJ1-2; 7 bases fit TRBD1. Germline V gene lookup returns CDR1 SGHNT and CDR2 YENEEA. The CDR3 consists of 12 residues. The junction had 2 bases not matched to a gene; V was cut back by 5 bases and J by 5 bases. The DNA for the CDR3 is TGTGCCAGCAGCCTACAGGGGTATGGCTACACCTTC. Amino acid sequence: CASSLQGYGYTF.

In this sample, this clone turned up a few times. The CDR3 loop reads CASSEPGHLTYSNQPQHF. The CDR3 DNA sequence: TGTGCCAGCAGCGAACCGGGACACCTAACCTATAGCAATCAGCCCCAGCATTTT. V is TRBV5-5 and J is TRBJ1-5; D possibly corresponds to TRBD1 (6 bases). In germline, CDR1 is SGHKS, CDR2 YYEKEE (reference sequence). This CDR3 contains 18 residues. V lost 4 bases, J lost 0 bases, and 20 bases lay in between.

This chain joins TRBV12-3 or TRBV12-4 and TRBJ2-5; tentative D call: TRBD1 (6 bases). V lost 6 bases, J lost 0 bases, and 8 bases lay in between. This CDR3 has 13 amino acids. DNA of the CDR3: TGTGCCAGCAGCGGACAGTACCAAGAGACCCAGTACTTC. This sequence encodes CASSGQYQETQYF.

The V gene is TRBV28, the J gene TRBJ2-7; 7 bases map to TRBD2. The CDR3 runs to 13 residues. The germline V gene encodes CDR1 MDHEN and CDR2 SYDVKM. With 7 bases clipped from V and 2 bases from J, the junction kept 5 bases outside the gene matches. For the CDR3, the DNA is TGTGCCAGCAAGCCAGCGGGACCCTACGAGCAGTACTTC. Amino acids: CASKPAGPYEQYF.

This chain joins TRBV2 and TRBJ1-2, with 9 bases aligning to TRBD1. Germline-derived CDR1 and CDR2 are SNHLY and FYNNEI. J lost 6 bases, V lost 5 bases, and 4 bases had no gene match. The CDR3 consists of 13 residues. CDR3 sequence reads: CASSIDRGNGYTF. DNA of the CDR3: TGTGCCAGCAGTATAGACAGGGGGAATGGCTACACCTTC. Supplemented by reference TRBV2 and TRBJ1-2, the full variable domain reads EPEVTQTPSHQVTQMGQEVILRCVPISNHLYFYWYRQILGQKVEFLVSFYNNEISEKSEIFDDQFSVERPDGSNFTLKIRSTKLEDSAMYFCASSIDRGNGYTFGSGTRLTVV.

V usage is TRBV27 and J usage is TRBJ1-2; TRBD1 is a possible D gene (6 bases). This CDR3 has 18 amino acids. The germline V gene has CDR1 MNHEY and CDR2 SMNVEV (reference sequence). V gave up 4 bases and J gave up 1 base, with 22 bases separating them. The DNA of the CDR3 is TGTGCCAGCAGTTCCTCAATTCCATCGGGGGGGCTTAACTATGGCTACACCTTC. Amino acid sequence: CASSSSIPSGGLNYGYTF.